This T cell receptor (beta chain) was sequenced for a study of CD8 T cells in ankylosing spondylitis. TCRdb redid the calling of the 5' RACE reads with MiXCR, one entry per CDR3 protein. This table holds more than 600,000 distinct CDR3 sequences, around 20% found once. This clonotype was counted only a few times. Its antigen is unknown. The germline V gene has CDR1 DFQATT and CDR2 SNEGSKA (reference sequence). Trimming took off 1 base at V and 11 bases at J, with 12 bases between the two ends. The CDR3 consists of 12 residues. Overall study results and limits: The authors found the disease-linked clones to be CD8+ and relatively rare in peripheral blood. A motif of 7 to 9 highly homologous TCR beta variants was seen as apparently characteristic of ankylosing spondylitis blood.

The material sequenced was blood, either unsorted or a sorted T cell fraction (not recorded which). V gene TRBV20-1 combines with J gene TRBJ2-1; TRBD1 is a possible D gene (6 bases). The sequence was obtained from a male donor with ankylosing spondylitis. CDR3 sequence (DNA): TGCAGTGCTAGAGTCCCCGGGACAAAGCAGTTCTTC. Its protein is CSARVPGTKQFF.